One TCR beta chain is described in this entry. The table lists this clonotype with a count of one. Its antigen is unknown. A clone one base away is much larger, so this may be a read error. Library creation used PCR. This sample was sequenced with an Illumina HiSeq 2500. Molecular barcoding was employed in the preparation of TCR libraries, with unique molecular identifiers being used to normalize TCRbeta repertoire quantification. TCRdb trimmed the raw reads at Q25, called clones with MiXCR and kept productive beta chains. Records with the same CDR3 protein are collapsed into one entry carrying the most frequent genes and DNA. Counted in this sample were about 70,000 distinct CDR3 sequences; approximately 11% of them appeared once. The ten largest clones add up to approximately 13% of the sample. The sample comes from a study of T-cell reconstitution after alpha-beta-depleted transplantation in children (dated by TCRdb to about 2016). Study-level background: Using TCR repertoire profiling, the study followed T-cell immune reconstitution in a quantitative way in children after TCRalphabeta/CD19-depleted allogeneic hematopoietic cell transplantation. Results and caveats for the whole study, not just this receptor: The frequencies of hyperexpanded clones fell over the following months, and after one year, T-cell counts and TCRbeta diversity were mostly attributed to newly produced T cells. The high TCRbeta diversity at day 60 in some patients was ascribed to recipient T cells and intrathymic progenitors that had survived conditioning. Apparently early alphabetaT-cell count recovery about two months after transplant reportedly relied on only several hundred rapidly expanded clones derived from non-depleted graft cells.

The junction shows trimming of 2 bases on V and 8 bases on J, plus 17 bases between the germline ends. The CDR3 runs 15 amino acids, cysteine and phenylalanine included. CDR3 DNA only is kept here, 45 bases in frame from base 1. CDR1 and CDR2 are drawn from the germline V gene: SGHDT, YYEEEE. The sample's treatment or condition, from its label and the paper: allogeneic hematopoietic cell transplantation with graft depleted of TCRalphabeta T cells and CD19 B cells. The transplant recipients were children given TCRalphabeta/CD19-depleted allogeneic hematopoietic cell grafts. This specimen consisted of PBMCs, obtained before TCRalphabeta/CD19-depleted stem cell transplant. The chain joins TRBV5-6 to TRBJ1-5; no D gene is confidently identified. This receptor was obtained from a boy under 18 with acute myeloid leukemia, due to receive a stem cell transplant. This receptor has the CDR3 CASSFFGGEVKPQHF. The bases are TGTGCCAGCAGCTTTTTCGGCGGGGAGGTTAAGCCCCAGCATTTT.